The rows below give T cell receptor beta chains drawn from one sample of a study of blood T cell repertoires in COVID-19. Sequencing was performed with immunoSEQ multiplex PCR; in TCRdb, only in-frame clones are kept and a portion is missing. The sample carries more than 400,000 clones, around 90% recorded once. The sample comprised PBMCs or T cells enriched from blood (not recorded which). These receptors were collected from a woman between 18 and 30 years old who had recovered from COVID-19. CDR3s include the opening cysteine and the closing phenylalanine or tryptophan. The order of the fields is V gene, D gene, CDR3 length, CDR3 protein. D genes are given only for firm matches.

TRBV29-1	.	11	CSVVQGNGYTF
TRBV5-6	TRBD1	16	CASSSRDRGGNTEAFF
TRBV12-3/TRBV12-4	.	13	CASSFQVEQPQHF
TRBV5-1	TRBD1	13	CASSAGTGDGYTF
TRBV24-1	.	13	CATSGGPRNEQFF
TRBV15	.	15	CATSRGQINTGELFF
TRBV6-6	.	14	CASSARPSKNIQYF
TRBV19	.	12	CASSSLYQPQHF
TRBV5-4	TRBD1	15	CASSSRQGPGSPLHF
TRBV5-4	.	15	CASSSKETGNYGYTF
TRBV7-9	.	15	CASSLAQGLNYGYTF
TRBV30	TRBD1	14	CAWSLHRGNSPLHF
TRBV30	.	15	CAWSRGYGENSPLHF
TRBV5-1	TRBD1	15	CASSLAGTDRSPQHF
TRBV2	.	14	CASSDTRGADTQYF
TRBV29-1	.	11	CSSPGGYGYTF
TRBV11-2	.	12	CASSLGQGKQYF
TRBV19	TRBD2	15	CASSRGRDVAYEQYF
TRBV7-9	.	16	CASSPPGLSSYNEQFF
TRBV30	TRBD1	13	CAWSIQGANEQYF
TRBV7-8	.	14	CASSLVGTGDGYTF
TRBV10-3	TRBD2	12	CAAGLATGELFF
TRBV30	.	13	CAYCPKEGTEAFF
TRBV12-5	.	12	CASASDSYGYTF
TRBV3-1/TRBV3-2	.	17	CASSQVKSTAPNYGYTF
TRBV5-8	.	15	CASSLRGSLNTEAFF
TRBV28	.	14	CASSNPGISDTQYF
TRBV10-1	.	15	CASSPSTGIGAEQYF
TRBV5-4	.	19	CASSLAVAALGSGANVLTF
TRBV30	TRBD2	13	CAWSGGAYNEQFF
TRBV2	TRBD2	14	CASRGTSGGGTQYF
TRBV14	.	15	CASSRLQGGTDTQYF
TRBV5-1	.	13	CASSLGRDNEQFF
TRBV21-1	.	17	CASSPKTRGYFWYGYTF
TRBV23-1	TRBD2	15	CASSQSPRGGNEQYF
TRBV18	TRBD1	13	CASSPGGIAEAFF
TRBV21-1	.	18	CASSKGRALCNSGNTIYF
TRBV3-1/TRBV3-2	.	13	CASSQARAQPQHF
TRBV2	.	14	CASSAVAVTDTQYF
TRBV5-6	.	11	CASTAGDGYTF
TRBV7-9	TRBD1	14	CASSYGQGSGELFF
TRBV30	TRBD1	13	CAWATGTVGGYTF
TRBV10-1	.	16	CASSDPGPRGIGELFF
TRBV3-1/TRBV3-2	.	12	CASSQDTGPQHF
TRBV11-3	.	13	CASSLEAGSPRFF
TRBV6-5	.	13	CATSLREDYGYTF
TRBV15	.	14	CATSRAGDSAPLHF
TRBV2	TRBD1	13	CASNMGQTTEAFF
TRBV10-3	TRBD2	17	CAIIVRTSGVYQETQYF